This T cell receptor beta chain emerged from a study of spatial heterogeneity in lung cancer. Per germline, CDR1 SNHLY and CDR2 FYNNEI. The CDR3 is made up of 14 amino acids. The V and J ends lost 11 bases and 8 bases respectively, with 22 bases between them. In this sample, this clonotype turned up a few times. TCRdb called the 5' RACE reads again in MiXCR, with one record for every CDR3 protein. Among about 56,000 distinct CDR3 sequences listed, approximately 8.9% were seen once. Time point in this sample: sample taken at primary tumor resection. The study sequenced unsorted whole RNA from tumor, nontumor lung or frozen PBMC. Donors were around 70 untreated early-stage non-small cell lung cancer patients.

This TCR was recovered from a female donor with early-stage non-small cell lung cancer. The specimen was PBMCs, collected at surgery. V and J are TRBV2 and TRBJ2-1, with D perhaps TRBD2 (6 bases). Written as DNA, the CDR3 is TGTGCCGCCCAGGGTCGCGGGGTGCTCGATGAGCAGTTCTTC. Protein sequence: CAAQGRGVLDEQFF.